The subject of this entry is one T cell receptor beta chain. This CDR3 spans 14 amino acids. Germline V gene sequence: CDR1 MNHNY, CDR2 SVGAGI (reference sequence). V was shortened by 4 bases and J by 0 bases, with 7 bases between the two germline ends. The data belong to a study of shared clonotypes between healthy human individuals. Study processing details: ImmunoSEQ supplied junction-only sequences lacking quality scores, so filtering was different. Repertoires were generated with immunoSEQ multiplex PCR, while TCRdb's copy carries only in-frame clones and drops some. V, J and clone size derive from that table, while D and trimming were established from the DNA sequence. The repertoire holds approximately 480,000 clones, 75% to 80% seen once, with about 12% in the top ten.

Sequencing input: PBMCs. The chain links TRBV6-6 to TRBJ2-4, with a possible D match to TRBD1 (5 bases). The sequence was obtained from a woman in her thirties or forties in good health. Some clones in this sample may be carry-over from other donors' samples. The CDR3 loop reads CASSFRGAKNIQYF. CDR3 sequence (DNA): TGTGCCAGCAGTTTTAGGGGAGCCAAAAACATTCAGTACTTC.